The next 23 T cell receptor beta chains were all read from a single sample in a study of blood T cell repertoires in COVID-19. TCRdb's copy holds only in-frame clones and misses some; the assay was immunoSEQ multiplex PCR. The sample records about 190,000 clones, around 84% being singletons. Specimen: peripheral blood. These receptors all come from a human donor in a cohort sampled during active COVID-19.

J is TRBJ1-4 and V is TRBV5-1, with D perhaps matching TRBD1 (6 bases). This CDR3 has 18 amino acids. Germline V gives CDR1 SGHRS, CDR2 YFSETQ. V lost 1 base, J lost 0 bases, and 16 bases lay in between. The CDR3 DNA follows: TGCGCCAGCAGCTTGTCACAGGGTAGACCTACAACTAATGAAAAACTGTTTTTT. Protein sequence: CASSLSQGRPTTNEKLFF. Filled out from reference TRBV5-1 and TRBJ1-4, the complete variable domain reads KAGVTQTPRYLIKTRGQQVTLSCSPISGHRSVSWYQQTPGQGLQFLFEYFSETQRNKGNFPGRFSGRQFSNSRSEMNVSTLELGDSALYLCASSLSQGRPTTNEKLFFGSGTQLSVL.

The chain has TRBV7-9 and TRBJ1-3, with 9 bases identical to TRBD1. Per the germline V gene, CDR1 is SEHNR and CDR2 is FQNEAQ (reference sequence). Germline trimming cut 6 bases from V and 7 bases from J; bases unmatched to any gene: 7. This CDR3 comprises 14 residues. The CDR3: CASRSNRGQNTIYF. For the CDR3, the DNA is TGTGCCAGCAGATCGAACAGGGGGCAGAACACCATATATTTT.

This chain uses TRBV30 with TRBJ1-2; possibly TRBD1 for D (5 bases). The germline CDR1 and CDR2 sequences are GTSNPN and SVGIG (reference sequence). The CDR3 contains 11 residues. The CDR3 DNA reads TGTGCGTCGGGCAGGGTCTATGGCTACACCTTC. It specifies CASGRVYGYTF.

The J gene is TRBJ2-1, the V gene TRBV5-1; 7 bases match TRBD2. This CDR3 spans 13 amino acids. The V gene's germline CDR1 is SGHRS and CDR2 YFSETQ. V dropped 2 bases and J dropped 6; count of bases not matched to a gene: 2. The DNA for the CDR3 is TGCGCCAGCAGCTTTGTAGCGGGCAATGAGCAGTTCTTC. This encodes CASSFVAGNEQFF.

V is TRBV2 and J is TRBJ1-2, with 8 bases fitting TRBD1. Trimming removed 8 bases from V and 7 bases from J; junction bases left unmatched: 12. CDR3 length equals 14 residues. Per the germline V gene, CDR1 is SNHLY and CDR2 is FYNNEI. CDR3 nucleotide sequence: TGTGCCAGCCTGAGCCAGGGGGCGATGGGTGGCTACACCTTC. As protein: CASLSQGAMGGYTF. The variable domain in full, with the rest retrieved from reference TRBV2 and TRBJ1-2, is EPEVTQTPSHQVTQMGQEVILRCVPISNHLYFYWYRQILGQKVEFLVSFYNNEISEKSEIFDDQFSVERPDGSNFTLKIRSTKLEDSAMYFCASLSQGAMGGYTFGSGTRLTVV.

This clone occurred a few times. This chain connects TRBV28 to TRBJ1-2; TRBD1 aligns across 12 bases. CDR1 and CDR2 (germline): MDHEN, SYDVKM. V was pared by 6 bases and J by 5 bases, with 4 bases of the junction left unmatched. The CDR3 consists of 14 residues. DNA for the CDR3: TGTGCCAGCAGCCGGGACAGGGGGCAATATGGCTACACCTTC. Its translation: CASSRDRGQYGYTF.

The chain combines TRBV19 with TRBJ2-2, with 13 positions matching TRBD2. The CDR3 runs to 16 residues. The V gene's germline CDR1 is LNHDA and CDR2 SQIVND (reference sequence). Germline trimming cut 4 bases from V and 5 bases from J; bases unmatched to any gene: 4. The CDR3 DNA sequence: TGTGCCAGTAGTACCGGACTAGCGGGAGTGACCGGGGAGCTGTTTTTT. This sequence encodes CASSTGLAGVTGELFF.

This chain uses TRBV5-6 with TRBJ2-7; 8 positions match TRBD1. From germline, CDR1 is SGHDT and CDR2 YYEEEE. This CDR3 spans 17 amino acids. V lost 2 bases and J lost 2; bases outside the gene matches: 12. CDR3 in DNA: TGTGCCAGCAGCTTCCGGACAGGGTGGGCGACCACCTACGAGCAGTACTTC. It yields the protein CASSFRTGWATTYEQYF. The full variable domain, in which reference TRBV5-6 and TRBJ2-7 provide the parts outside the CDR3, is DAGVTQSPTHLIKTRGQQVTLRCSPKSGHDTVSWYQQALGQGPQFIFQYYEEEERQRGNFPDRFSGHQFPNYSSELNVNALLLGDSALYLCASSFRTGWATTYEQYFGPGTRLTVT.

The V and J genes are TRBV28 and TRBJ2-3; 7 nucleotides align to TRBD2. With V trimmed by 11 bases and J by 1 base, 9 bases remained unmatched. CDR3 size: 14 residues. Looked up from germline, CDR1 is MDHEN and CDR2 is SYDVKM. The CDR3, as DNA: TGTGCCGGAGCGGGAATGGGGGGCACAGATACGCAGTATTTT. The encoded protein is CAGAGMGGTDTQYF. Variable domain in full (rest from reference TRBV28 and TRBJ2-3): DVKVTQSSRYLVKRTGEKVFLECVQDMDHENMFWYRQDPGLGLRLIYFSYDVKMKEKGDIPEGYSVSREKKERFSLILESASTNQTSMYLCAGAGMGGTDTQYFGPGTRLTVL.

The V and J genes are TRBV3-1 (or the pseudogene TRBV3-2) and TRBJ2-1; TRBD2 aligns across 8 bases. The CDR3 loop spans 16 amino acids. Germline V gene sequence: CDR1 LGHDT, CDR2 YNNKEL (reference sequence). V lost 1 base and J lost 5; bases outside the gene matches: 7. The CDR3 region is CASSQVMLAGNNEQFF. The CDR3 DNA sequence: TGTGCCAGCAGCCAAGTCATGTTAGCGGGGAACAATGAGCAGTTCTTC.

The rearrangement uses TRBV21-1 and TRBJ2-7; the table's TRBD1 call for D was not verified on the DNA. TRBV21-1 represents a pseudogene. This CDR3 is built from 16 residues. CDR3 DNA: TGTGCCAGCAGCAAACATCTCAGGGGATTTTACTACGAGCAGTACGTC. Translating gives CASSKHLRGFYYEQYV.

This chain uses TRBV5-1 with TRBJ2-1; TRBD2 agrees at 9 bases. V was clipped by 4 bases and J by 4 bases; unmatched bases: 9. Germline-derived CDR1 and CDR2 are SGHRS and YFSETQ. This CDR3 comprises 16 residues. This CDR3 is CASSPDSGSEYNEQFF. CDR3 coding DNA: TGCGCCAGCAGCCCCGATAGCGGGAGTGAGTACAATGAGCAGTTCTTC.

The gene calls are TRBV19 and TRBJ1-5; 10 bases line up with TRBD1. J gave up 7 bases and V 6 bases, and 6 bases lay outside the gene matches. The CDR3 is 14 amino acids. Germline CDR1 and CDR2: LNHDA and SQIVND (reference sequence). The CDR3: CASSSTGGPQPQHF. CDR3 sequence (DNA): TGTGCCAGTAGCTCGACAGGGGGCCCGCAGCCCCAGCATTTT. Full variable domain (outside the CDR3, taken from reference TRBV19 and TRBJ1-5): DGGITQSPKYLFRKEGQNVTLSCEQNLNHDAMYWYRQDPGQGLRLIYYSQIVNDFQKGDIAEGYSVSREKKESFPLTVTSAQKNPTAFYLCASSSTGGPQPQHFGDGTRLSIL.

The rearrangement uses TRBV19 and TRBJ1-1; TRBD1 is a possible D gene (5 bases). Deletions cut 1 base from V and 1 base from J, with 10 bases between. The CDR3 has 15 residues. CDR1 LNHDA and CDR2 SQIVND come from the germline V gene (reference sequence). CDR3 DNA sequence: TGTGCCAGTAGTATAGTTGCAGGGTGGAACACTGAAGCTTTCTTT. Its protein is CASSIVAGWNTEAFF.

This clone was seen only once. The chain has TRBV7-6 and TRBJ2-5, with D perhaps TRBD1 (5 bases). The germline V gene encodes CDR1 SGHVS and CDR2 FNYEAQ. Trimming took off 5 bases at V and 5 bases at J, with 21 bases between the two ends. This CDR3 has 16 residues. The CDR3 DNA reads TGTGCCAGCAGCCCCTCGGTGGGCAGGGTTTTCGAGACCCAGTACTTC. Translating gives CASSPSVGRVFETQYF.

The chain employs TRBV5-1 and TRBJ2-7; 8 nucleotides align to TRBD1. In germline, CDR1 is SGHRS, CDR2 YFSETQ. Trimming at V came to 4 bases and at J to 6 bases, leaving 9 bases not matched to a gene. CDR3 length: 14 amino acids. The CDR3 DNA reads as TGCGCCAGCAGCCTCGGACAGGGTAACGGCGAGCAGTACTTC. This sequence encodes CASSLGQGNGEQYF.

This clone was seen just once. CDR3 loop: CASGDSPLQFF. The CDR3 nucleotides are TGTGCCAGCGGGGACTCGCCGTTACAGTTCTTC. This chain connects TRBV3-1 (or the pseudogene TRBV3-2) to TRBJ2-1, with D maybe TRBD2 (6 bases). This CDR3 region has 11 residues. The germline gives CDR1 LGHDT, CDR2 YNNKEL (reference sequence). Trimming cost V 8 bases and J 13 bases, with 15 bases left between them.

The V and J genes are TRBV5-1 and TRBJ1-6, with 11 bases identical to TRBD1. Germline CDR1 reads SGHRS; CDR2 reads YFSETQ. V was pared by 1 base and J by 7 bases, with 4 bases of the junction left unmatched. CDR3 length: 16 amino acids. The CDR3 here is CASSLRTGGWNSPLHF. The DNA for the CDR3 is TGCGCCAGCAGCTTGCGGACAGGGGGCTGGAATTCACCCCTCCACTTT.

The rearrangement joins TRBV3-1 (or the pseudogene TRBV3-2) to TRBJ2-7, with 7 bases fitting TRBD2. Germline V gives CDR1 LGHDT, CDR2 YNNKEL (reference sequence). The V and J ends lost 3 bases and 4 bases, in that order; junction bases with no gene match: 6. The CDR3 length is 14 residues. The CDR3 DNA follows: TGTGCCAGCAGCCAGTCTCGACTAGCTTACGAGCAGTACGTC. Translated: CASSQSRLAYEQYV.

The chain joins TRBV15 to TRBJ1-4, with a weak D call TRBD1 (6 bases). Trimming stripped 2 bases from V and 6 bases from J, with 16 bases between. Germline V gene lookup returns CDR1 LNHNV and CDR2 YYDKDF (reference sequence). CDR3 length: 16 amino acids. CDR3 DNA sequence: TGTGCCACCAGCAGATCACGAGGGGGGGATTATGAAAAACTGTTTTTT. This translates into CATSRSRGGDYEKLFF.

V usage is TRBV18 and J usage is TRBJ2-7; D gene ambiguous. Trimming left V 4 bases short and J 0 bases short, with 10 bases between. The germline CDR1 and CDR2 sequences are KGHSH and LQKENI. The CDR3 is 14 amino acids. This CDR3 is CASSRSTPSYEQYF. In DNA form, the CDR3 reads TGTGCCAGCTCACGAAGCACTCCCTCCTACGAGCAGTACTTC.

The V gene is TRBV21-1, the J gene TRBJ1-2; the table gives TRBD1 as D, unverified against the DNA. TRBV21-1 is labeled a pseudogene. This CDR3 has 15 amino acids. DNA of the CDR3: TGTGCCAGCAGCAAAGGAAACAGATCTAACTATGGCTACACCTTC. Encoded protein: CASSKGNRSNYGYTF.

This chain links TRBV11-2 with TRBJ1-1, with D uncertain. Trimming stripped 2 bases from V and 1 base from J, with 11 bases between. The CDR3 is made up of 15 amino acids. The V gene's germline CDR1 is SGHAT and CDR2 FQNNGV. In nucleotides, the CDR3 is TGTGCCAGCAGCTTAACCCGTACTCAGAACACTGAAGCTTTCTTT. Amino acids: CASSLTRTQNTEAFF.